This entry is about one T cell receptor (beta chain). The sample comes from a study of blood T cell repertoires in COVID-19. Trimming at V came to 4 bases and at J to 5 bases, leaving 5 bases not matched to a gene. Germline V gives CDR1 WNHNN, CDR2 SYGVQD (reference sequence). The CDR3 has 14 amino acids. Measured with immunoSEQ multiplex PCR; TCRdb has only the in-frame clones, and not every one. The sample shows 200,000 to 250,000 clones, around nine tenths of them seen only once. The sequence derives from a man aged 50 to 60 with COVID-19, enrolled during active disease. Sequencing input: peripheral blood. The V call is TRBV10-1, the J call TRBJ2-7, with 10 bases identical to TRBD2. CDR3 DNA: TGCGCCAGCAGTGCTAGCGGGAGATGGAACGAGCAGTACTTC. This gives the protein CASSASGRWNEQYF.